This record concerns one T cell receptor (beta chain) sequence. Its specific antigen is unknown. No base quality information exists; no much larger clone differs at one position. This sample stems from a study of blood T cells in healthy people across ages (dated by TCRdb to between 2014 and 2017). About the study as a whole: In model experiments, template switching captured roughly one uniquely barcoded TCR beta cDNA molecule for every two T cells. To avoid experimental bias, donors of different ages were distributed randomly across sequencing lanes. Donors were grouped into four age groups: young (average roughly 15 years), middle-aged (39), aged (roughly 67) and long-lived (about 82). Using deep sequencing normalized with unique cDNA molecular identifiers, the study measured how TCR beta repertoire diversity changes with age. The study analyzed two additional independent replicas of 1 million unique cDNA reads from the same blood draw for two donors, one aged 18 to 30 and one aged 80 or older.

Donors were 40 or so systemically healthy Caucasian individuals from Russia aged about 6 to 100 years. Around 10 milliliters of peripheral blood were collected from each donor into EDTA-treated Vacutainer tubes. PBMCs were isolated by Ficoll-Paque density-gradient centrifugation, with at least 6 million obtained per sample. Total RNA, at least 6 micrograms per sample, was extracted from PBMCs with Trizol reagent. For every donor, an aliquot of PBMCs went through flow cytometry to measure the percentages of naive CD45RAhigh/CD27high T cells. Broad study findings and their caveats: Observed TCR beta diversity per million T cells fell roughly linearly with age, and a significant reduction was already apparent by age roughly 40. Compared with the aged group, the long-lived group had more naive CD4+ T cells, fewer expanded clones and increased TCR diversity, suggesting age selection. Because donor CMV infection status was unknown, age-related changes in expanded clonotypes were potentially confounded. Because profiling used bulk unsorted PBMCs, naive and antigen-experienced compartments could not be compared conclusively. Estimates of total diversity from one million sequenced T cells were regarded as lower bounds and underestimates. The percentage of naive T cells measured by flow cytometry correlated strongly with observed TCR beta diversity.

Receptor libraries were prepared by 5' RACE. This sample was sequenced with an Illumina HiSeq 2500. A second roughly 7 to 11 cycle PCR used a sample-barcoded 5' primer and a J-beta primer mix. A template-switch 5' adaptor carrying 12 random nucleotides introduced a unique molecular identifier onto each TCR beta cDNA molecule. Each sample yielded at least 2.5 million CDR3-containing paired-end reads. All of the RNA was converted into first-strand cDNA using the Mint cDNA synthesis kit, with a TRBC-specific oligonucleotide serving as the primer. All cDNA was treated with uracil-DNA glycosylase and then went through a first 18-cycle PCR with the universal primers M1SS and BC2_uni_R. Per the source publication's procedure: Each sample was normalized by randomly selecting 1 million high-quality reads, each carrying a distinct molecular identifier. Instead of being binned into consensus sequences, reads with shared molecular identifiers were discarded. CDR3 identification, clonotype clustering and error correction used MiTCR with a Q25 quality threshold and the strictest error-elimination algorithm. A nonparametric unseen species model using Euler transformation provided a lower-bound estimate of total TCR beta diversity. The public reads were reanalyzed by TCRdb: fastp trimming at Q25, MiXCR alignment, in-frame beta chains only. All rows with the same CDR3 protein become a single entry with the most common DNA and genes. The V and J calls here are based on TCRdb, not the publication. For this sample there are fewer than 900,000 distinct CDR3 sequences; over 45% appear just once. The ten largest clones represent 25% to 35% of the sample.

Source material: blood. This TCR was recovered from a woman in her sixties or seventies in good health.

The DNA reads as follows: TGTGCCAGCAGTTCCCCCGTGCGGAGGACCAACTACAATGAGCAGTTCTTC. This yields the protein CASSSPVRRTNYNEQFF. The V and J genes are TRBV28 and TRBJ2-1; the D gene is perhaps TRBD2, on 5 matching bases. Spanning cysteine to phenylalanine, the CDR3 consists of 17 amino acids. The retained sequence is limited to the CDR3, 51 bases, with the frame set at the first base. The germline V gene sets CDR1 to MDHEN and CDR2 to SYDVKM. V lost 4 bases and J lost 3 bases; the stretch between them is 19 bases long.